This T cell receptor (beta chain) was captured by sequencing in a study of response to subunit inactivated influenza vaccine. Study observations and caveats: There was a suggestion from the authors that each seasonal influenza vaccination recruits few new T cells.

In TCRdb, the RT-PCR reads were re-called with MiXCR into one record per CDR3 protein. The top ten hold 10% to 15% of the sample, which has 450,000 to 600,000 distinct CDR3 sequences, approximately 7.1% seen once. The V and J ends lost 8 bases and 6 bases, in that order; junction bases with no gene match: 12. Germline V gene lookup returns CDR1 MDHEN and CDR2 SYDVKM. The CDR3 is made up of 14 amino acids. Of note for this clonotype: Its antigen is still unknown.

The TCR sequence derives from a man between 50 and 69 years old who received an inactivated influenza vaccine. Specimen: PBMCs from blood, collected 23 months after vaccination. V is TRBV28 and J is TRBJ2-5; 7 nucleotides match TRBD2. CDR3 protein: CASGYGGSRQTQYF. The CDR3, as DNA: TGTGCCAGCGGCTATGGCGGGAGTAGACAGACCCAGTACTTC.